The 27 T cell receptor beta chains listed next were all sequenced from one sample in a study of cytomegalovirus exposure and HLA in healthy donors. With 60 Vbeta and 13 Jbeta primers, the PCR was carried out. The data were produced by immunoSEQ multiplex PCR, yet TCRdb's version contains in-frame clones alone and is incomplete. Its table lists fewer than 85,000 clones. Sequenced sample: PBMCs. These receptors were collected from a young man in good health and CMV-seronegative.

V is TRBV7-9 and J is TRBJ2-7; 8 nucleotides agree with TRBD1. J lost 5 bases, V lost 4 bases, and 7 bases had no gene match. The CDR3 length is 14 residues. Germline V gene lookup returns CDR1 SEHNR and CDR2 FQNEAQ (reference sequence). The CDR3 DNA sequence: TGTGCCAGCAGCTACCCGGACAGGGTAAACGAGCAGTACTTC. It codes for CASSYPDRVNEQYF.

The rearrangement joins TRBV4-1 to TRBJ1-2, with 12 bases aligning to TRBD1. This CDR3 is built from 17 residues. Germline CDR1 is MGHRA and CDR2 is YSYEKL. With 3 bases clipped from V and 7 bases from J, the junction kept 12 bases outside the gene matches. The CDR3 protein is CASSQRNRDRGRGGYTF. CDR3 coding DNA: TGCGCCAGCAGCCAGAGAAACCGGGACAGGGGGCGGGGTGGCTACACCTTC.

By frequency, this clone is medium-sized. V gene TRBV2 combines with J gene TRBJ1-6; D is perhaps TRBD1 (6 bases). The length of the CDR3 is 15 residues. The V gene's germline CDR1 is SNHLY and CDR2 FYNNEI. Trimming cost V 0 bases and J 7 bases, with 10 bases left between them. The CDR3 DNA follows: TGTGCCAGCAGTGAAGCGACAACAGGGAATTCACCCCTCCACTTT. This sequence encodes CASSEATTGNSPLHF. Full variable domain (outside the CDR3, taken from reference TRBV2 and TRBJ1-6): EPEVTQTPSHQVTQMGQEVILRCVPISNHLYFYWYRQILGQKVEFLVSFYNNEISEKSEIFDDQFSVERPDGSNFTLKIRSTKLEDSAMYFCASSEATTGNSPLHFGNGTRLTVT.

V and J are TRBV19 and TRBJ1-2; a possible D gene is TRBD1 (6 bases). Germline V gives CDR1 LNHDA, CDR2 SQIVND (reference sequence). The CDR3 covers 14 residues. The V end was cut by 4 bases, the J end by 3 bases, with 12 bases between. The DNA for the CDR3 is TGTGCCAGTAGTACAAGACAGGACCACTATGGCTACACCTTC. It codes for CASSTRQDHYGYTF. The variable domain in full, completed from reference TRBV19 and TRBJ1-2, reads DGGITQSPKYLFRKEGQNVTLSCEQNLNHDAMYWYRQDPGQGLRLIYYSQIVNDFQKGDIAEGYSVSREKKESFPLTVTSAQKNPTAFYLCASSTRQDHYGYTFGSGTRLTVV.

This chain uses TRBV5-6 with TRBJ2-3, with D possibly matching TRBD2 (6 bases). The V and J ends lost 0 bases and 4 bases respectively, with 6 bases between them. This CDR3 comprises 13 residues. Germline V gives CDR1 SGHDT, CDR2 YYEEEE. CDR3 sequence: CASSLAGADTQYF. The CDR3 DNA reads TGTGCCAGCAGCTTGGCGGGAGCAGATACGCAGTATTTT.

V and J are TRBV13 and TRBJ2-7; D is unclear. This CDR3 is 14 amino acids long. V was shortened by 4 bases and J by 7 bases, with 17 bases between the two germline ends. From germline, CDR1 is PRHDT and CDR2 FYEKMQ (reference sequence). CDR3 nucleotide sequence: TGTGCCAGCAGCTCAAACGTTGGAGCGAGAGAGCAGTACTTC. Amino acid sequence: CASSSNVGAREQYF.

J is TRBJ1-1 and V is TRBV5-1, with D perhaps TRBD1 (5 bases). The germline CDR1 and CDR2 sequences are SGHRS and YFSETQ. Trimming pared 4 bases from V and 6 bases from J, leaving 16 bases between. CDR3 length: 14 amino acids. The CDR3 nucleotides read TGCGCCAGCAGCGAGGGGACTATCGGGGCTGAAGCTTTCTTT. Translating it yields CASSEGTIGAEAFF.

The chain carries TRBV6-6 and TRBJ1-1; D is undetermined. Germline assignment: CDR1 MNHNY and CDR2 SVGAGI (reference sequence). Trimming removed 7 bases from V and 1 base from J, with 13 bases in between. The CDR3 runs to 14 residues. The CDR3 region is CASTLLRENTEAFF. The CDR3 DNA reads as TGTGCCAGCACTTTACTGAGGGAGAACACTGAAGCTTTCTTT.

The CDR3 DNA reads as TGCGCCAGCAGCCAAGAGGCAGGGACATTCCGCGCCTACGAGCAGTACTTC. Residues: CASSQEAGTFRAYEQYF. This chain joins TRBV4-1 and TRBJ2-7; D may be TRBD1 (6 bases). Trimming removed 0 bases at V and 2 bases at J, with 17 bases between. This CDR3 is 17 amino acids long. From germline, CDR1 is MGHRA and CDR2 YSYEKL.

The chain has TRBV5-6 and TRBJ1-2; possible D gene TRBD1, 5 bases. Germline lookup yields CDR1 SGHDT and CDR2 YYEEEE. The CDR3 runs to 14 residues. V lost 3 bases and J lost 1, with 10 bases in between. In DNA form, the CDR3 reads TGTGCCAGCAGCTACTTCGACAGTAACTATGGCTACACCTTC. Its translation: CASSYFDSNYGYTF.

The chain links TRBV29-1 to TRBJ1-2, with a weak D call TRBD1 (5 bases). The CDR3 totals 13 residues. Trimming left V 2 bases short and J 2 bases short, with 9 bases between. In germline, CDR1 is SQVTM, CDR2 ANQGSEA. The CDR3 bases are TGCAGCGTTGAAAGGGGTTCCAACTATGGCTACACCTTC. Residues: CSVERGSNYGYTF.

The chain employs TRBV7-3 and TRBJ2-7, with TRBD2 as a possible D gene (7 bases). V gave up 2 bases and J gave up 3 bases, with 14 bases separating them. The CDR3 has 15 residues. From germline, CDR1 is SGHTA and CDR2 FQGTGA. CDR3 loop: CASSLLWGGRYEQYF. CDR3 coding DNA: TGTGCCAGCAGCTTATTGTGGGGGGGCCGCTACGAGCAGTACTTC.

This chain joins TRBV10-3 and TRBJ2-7, with D perhaps TRBD2 (5 bases). Per the germline V gene, CDR1 is ENHRY and CDR2 is SYGVKD. V lost 2 bases, J lost 4 bases, and 9 bases lay in between. The length of the CDR3 is 13 residues. CDR3 protein: CAISEGEWYEQYF. The CDR3 DNA reads as TGTGCCATCAGTGAGGGGGAGTGGTACGAGCAGTACTTC.

The chain carries TRBV7-9 and TRBJ1-1, with TRBD1 as a possible D gene (6 bases). The CDR3 consists of 16 residues. Germline V gene data show CDR1 as SEHNR and CDR2 as FQNEAQ (reference sequence). With 8 bases removed from V and 5 bases from J, the gap between germline ends came to 24 bases. CDR3 amino acids: CASFSDQGIRGTEAFF. Written as DNA, the CDR3 is TGTGCCAGCTTCTCCGATCAGGGGATCCGAGGAACTGAAGCTTTCTTT.

This rearrangement joins TRBV9 to TRBJ1-2; 9 nucleotides match TRBD1. Unmatched junction bases numbered 13, after V lost 4 bases and J lost 6 bases. The CDR3 has 16 residues. Germline V CDR1 and CDR2: SGDLS, YYNGEE. The CDR3 DNA is TGTGCCAGCAGCCCGGGACAGGGCCTAATATTAAATGGCTACACCTTC. Translated: CASSPGQGLILNGYTF.

This chain uses TRBV19 with TRBJ2-7; 7 bases agree with TRBD1. Trimming took 3 bases from V and 4 from J; bases not matched to a gene: 12. The V gene's germline CDR1 is LNHDA and CDR2 SQIVND (reference sequence). The CDR3 loop spans 16 amino acids. The CDR3 reads CASSIGSGRGLYEQYF. Written as DNA, the CDR3 is TGTGCCAGTAGTATCGGTTCGGGCAGGGGGTTGTACGAGCAGTACTTC.

The V gene is TRBV10-3, the J gene TRBJ1-1; D not resolved. CDR1 and CDR2 (germline): ENHRY, SYGVKD. This CDR3 is 14 amino acids long. V lost 3 bases and J 3 bases, leaving 11 bases between the germline ends. The CDR3 nucleotides are TGTGCCATCAGTGATATGGTTTTAGACACTGAAGCTTTCTTT. Its translation: CAISDMVLDTEAFF.

The V gene is TRBV6-1, the J gene TRBJ1-2; no firm D call. V was pared by 6 bases and J by 4 bases, with 12 bases between. Germline V gene data show CDR1 as MNHNS and CDR2 as SASEGT. The CDR3 totals 13 residues. The CDR3 sequence is CASSPDNGYGYTF. CDR3 in DNA: TGTGCCAGCAGCCCAGACAACGGCTATGGCTACACCTTC.

The chain links TRBV7-2 to TRBJ2-1; the match to TRBD2 covers 7 bases. The V gene's germline CDR1 is SGHTA and CDR2 FQGNSA. The CDR3 has 15 amino acids. V was pared by 2 bases and J by 5 bases, with 6 bases of the junction left unmatched. The CDR3 here is CASSLLTSPDNEQFF. DNA for the CDR3: TGTGCCAGCAGCTTATTGACTAGCCCGGACAATGAGCAGTTCTTC.

The V and J genes are TRBV2 and TRBJ2-5; 7 bases line up with TRBD1. With 7 bases clipped from V and 4 bases from J, the junction kept 6 bases outside the gene matches. The CDR3 has 13 amino acids. Germline CDR1 and CDR2: SNHLY and FYNNEI. The CDR3 sequence is CASNNRDRETQYF. CDR3 in DNA: TGTGCCAGCAATAACCGGGACAGAGAGACCCAGTACTTC.

The chain uses TRBV18 and TRBJ2-4; 14 nucleotides agree with TRBD2. CDR1 and CDR2 from the germline V gene are KGHSH and LQKENI. This CDR3 contains 19 residues. J was trimmed by 1 base and V by 0 bases; bases with no gene match: 5. DNA of the CDR3: TGTGCCAGCTCACCACCAGGACTAGCGGGAGGCTGGGCCAAAAACATTCAGTACTTC. This translates into CASSPPGLAGGWAKNIQYF. The full variable domain, completed using reference TRBV18 and TRBJ2-4, is NAGVMQNPRHLVRRRGQEARLRCSPMKGHSHVYWYRQLPEEGLKFMVYLQKENIIDESGMPKERFSAEFPKEGPSILRIQQVVRGDSAAYFCASSPPGLAGGWAKNIQYFGAGTRLSVL.

This rearrangement joins TRBV6-1 to TRBJ1-4; D is uncertain. In germline, CDR1 is MNHNS, CDR2 SASEGT. The V end was cut by 2 bases, the J end by 2 bases, with 9 bases between. The CDR3 loop spans 15 amino acids. The CDR3 reads CASSEMRITNEKLFF. The CDR3 nucleotides are TGTGCCAGCAGTGAAATGAGGATCACTAATGAAAAACTGTTTTTT.

The V gene is TRBV13, the J gene TRBJ1-2; no definite D call. This CDR3 comprises 13 residues. Trimming took 6 bases from V and 4 from J, leaving 12 bases between them. Looked up from germline, CDR1 is PRHDT and CDR2 is FYEKMQ (reference sequence). CDR3 loop: CASSFRGGYGYTF. The DNA of the CDR3 is TGTGCCAGCAGTTTTCGGGGAGGCTATGGCTACACCTTC.

The chain carries TRBV5-1 and TRBJ2-4, with TRBD1 as a possible D gene (5 bases). The germline V gene has CDR1 SGHRS and CDR2 YFSETQ. The CDR3 has 20 residues. Trimming pared 4 bases from V and 2 bases from J, leaving 28 bases between. CDR3 sequence reads: CASSPFGAAPTLMTKNIQYF. CDR3 DNA sequence: TGCGCCAGCAGCCCTTTTGGGGCAGCTCCCACGCTAATGACCAAAAACATTCAGTACTTC.

This chain links TRBV13 with TRBJ2-2, with D possibly matching TRBD2 (5 bases). With 8 bases removed from V and 1 base from J, the gap between germline ends came to 14 bases. CDR1 PRHDT and CDR2 FYEKMQ come from the germline V gene (reference sequence). This CDR3 comprises 15 residues. The CDR3 reads CASGSWEMNTGELFF. For the CDR3, the DNA is TGTGCCAGCGGATCATGGGAGATGAACACCGGGGAGCTGTTTTTT.

The genes are TRBV19 and TRBJ1-2; D gene unclear. The CDR3 is 16 residues long. Germline assignment: CDR1 LNHDA and CDR2 SQIVND (reference sequence). With 2 bases removed from V and 4 bases from J, the gap between germline ends came to 17 bases. CDR3 in amino acids: CASSISFPPRGYGYTF. CDR3 bases: TGTGCCAGTAGTATATCTTTCCCTCCTCGGGGCTATGGCTACACCTTC.

The chain combines TRBV6-5 with TRBJ1-1; 8 bases fit TRBD1. V lost 7 bases to trimming and J lost 1 base; unmatched junction nucleotides: 2. The CDR3 is 13 amino acids. Germline CDR1 reads MNHEY; CDR2 reads SVGAGI. This CDR3 reads CASITGGNTEAFF. CDR3 nucleotides: TGTGCCAGCATCACAGGGGGGAACACTGAAGCTTTCTTT.